This TCR beta chain was identified in a study of naive and memory T cell subsets. TCR cDNA received a 3' ligated oligonucleotide that carried a UMI. Whole-blood samples were 2 to 3 ml of peripheral blood from healthy adult volunteers. Cells were not sorted; total RNA input targeted roughly 1 to 1000 ng. Overall study results and limits: TCR transcript changes with activation or differentiation may affect this RNA method.

Comment on this clonotype: Its antigen is not identified.

Amplification of ligated cDNA took four PCR rounds with SP2 and nested alpha and beta constant primers. Reverse transcription of blood and skin TCR RNA was primed at alpha and beta constant regions. From the 5' RACE reads, TCRdb called clonotypes with MiXCR, one entry per CDR3 protein. The sample lists approximately 30,000 distinct CDR3 sequences, over 15% occurring once. CDR1 is MNHNS and CDR2 is SASEGT in the germline V gene. The CDR3 sequence is 11 residues long. V was trimmed by 5 bases and J by 8 bases, leaving 6 bases between them. The sequence was obtained from a female donor in good health. The V gene is TRBV6-1, the J gene TRBJ1-4, with D possibly being TRBD1 (5 bases). CDR3 DNA sequence: TGTGCCAGCAGTACAGGAGAAAAACTGTTTTTT. It yields the protein CASSTGEKLFF.